This T cell receptor beta chain came from a study of T cells in Graves' hyperthyroidism and ophthalmopathy. Background on the study: Peripheral blood draws took place at initial diagnosis, ahead of any treatment. General study points: Most expanded thyroid clonotypes above 0.001 recurred in blood.

This CDR3 contains 12 residues. Germline V gene lookup returns CDR1 SGHTA and CDR2 FQGNSA. Trimming took 11 bases from V and 6 from J; bases not matched to a gene: 7. RNA transcripts served as the template for amplifying TCR beta CDR3 regions. The HTBI primer set drove a first-round RT-PCR of the TCR CDR3. TCRdb analysed the multiplex PCR reads with MiXCR anew, one entry per CDR3 protein. The sample consists of 300,000 to 400,000 distinct CDR3 sequences, approximately 15% of them appearing once. There are a few counts of this clonotype. What it binds is unknown. Patients between 18 and 65 years old had hyperthyroidism, newly diagnosed and lasting under 2 months. A roughly 9.7 ml volume of fresh peripheral blood provided the PBMCs.

The clonotype originates from a woman aged 25 to 39 with Graves' hyperthyroidism. The chain combines TRBV7-2 with TRBJ1-5; 7 bases agree with TRBD1. The sequencing input was blood. CDR3 region: CAVRQGSQPQHF. As DNA, the CDR3 is TGTGCCGTAAGACAGGGTAGTCAGCCCCAGCATTTT. Combining the CDR3 with reference TRBV7-2 and TRBJ1-5 gives the whole variable domain GAGVSQSPSNKVTEKGKDVELRCDPISGHTALYWYRQSLGQGLEFLIYFQGNSAPDKSGLPSDRFSAERTGGSVSTLTIQRTQQEDSAVYLCAVRQGSQPQHFGDGTRLSIL.